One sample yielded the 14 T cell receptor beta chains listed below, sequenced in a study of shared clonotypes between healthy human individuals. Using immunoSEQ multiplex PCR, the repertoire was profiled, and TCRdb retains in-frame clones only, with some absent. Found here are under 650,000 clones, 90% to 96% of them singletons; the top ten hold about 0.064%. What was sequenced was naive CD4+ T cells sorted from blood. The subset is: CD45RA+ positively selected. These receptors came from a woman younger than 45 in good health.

The chain's CDR3 is CASSTQTGGLSGNTIYF. As DNA, the CDR3 is TGTGCCAGCAGCACCCAGACAGGGGGCCTCTCAGGAAACACCATATATTTT. The V gene is TRBV9, the J gene TRBJ1-3; 10 positions match TRBD1. The germline V gene has CDR1 SGDLS and CDR2 YYNGEE. CDR3 size: 17 residues. The V gene end was trimmed by 4 bases and the J gene end by 4 bases; junction bases not matched to a gene: 11.

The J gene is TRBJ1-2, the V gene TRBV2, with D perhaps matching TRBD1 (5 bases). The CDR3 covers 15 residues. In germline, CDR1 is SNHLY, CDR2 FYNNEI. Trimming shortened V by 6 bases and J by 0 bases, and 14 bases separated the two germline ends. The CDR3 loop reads CASRVVQVPNYGYTF. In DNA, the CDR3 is TGTGCCAGCAGGGTCGTACAGGTACCTAACTATGGCTACACCTTC.

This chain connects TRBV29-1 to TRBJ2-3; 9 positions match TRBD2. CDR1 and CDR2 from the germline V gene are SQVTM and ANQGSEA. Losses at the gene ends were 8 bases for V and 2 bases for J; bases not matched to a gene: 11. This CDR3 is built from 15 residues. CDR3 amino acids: CSMGSTSGDTDTQYF. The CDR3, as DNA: TGCAGCATGGGATCGACTAGCGGAGACACAGATACGCAGTATTTT.

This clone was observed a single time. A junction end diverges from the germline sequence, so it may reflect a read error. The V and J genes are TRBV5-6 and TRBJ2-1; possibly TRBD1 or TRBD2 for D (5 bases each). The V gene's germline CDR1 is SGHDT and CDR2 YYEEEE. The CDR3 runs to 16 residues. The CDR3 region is CASRLGVVFSGPEQFF. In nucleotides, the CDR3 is TGTGCCAGCAGGTTGGGGGTAGTGTTCTCGGGTCCTGAGCAGTTCTTC.

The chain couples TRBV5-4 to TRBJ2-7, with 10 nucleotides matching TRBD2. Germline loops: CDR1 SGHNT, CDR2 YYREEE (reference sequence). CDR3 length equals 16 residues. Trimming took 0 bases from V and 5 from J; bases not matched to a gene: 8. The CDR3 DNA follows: TGTGCCAGCAGCTTGGGGCTAGCGGGAGTTGCTCACGAGCAGTACTTC. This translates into CASSLGLAGVAHEQYF.

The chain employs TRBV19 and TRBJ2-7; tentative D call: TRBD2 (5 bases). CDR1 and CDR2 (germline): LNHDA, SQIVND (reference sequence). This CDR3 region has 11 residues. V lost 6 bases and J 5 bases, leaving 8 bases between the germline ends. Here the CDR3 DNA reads TGTGCCAGTAGCCTCGGGGACGAGCAGTACTTC. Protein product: CASSLGDEQYF.

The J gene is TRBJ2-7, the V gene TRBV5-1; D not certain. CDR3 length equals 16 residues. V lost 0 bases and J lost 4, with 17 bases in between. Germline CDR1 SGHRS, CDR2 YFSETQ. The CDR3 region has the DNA TGCGCCAGCAGCTTGGAGGAGTCAGCGTTGCTATACGAGCAGTACTTC. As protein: CASSLEESALLYEQYF.

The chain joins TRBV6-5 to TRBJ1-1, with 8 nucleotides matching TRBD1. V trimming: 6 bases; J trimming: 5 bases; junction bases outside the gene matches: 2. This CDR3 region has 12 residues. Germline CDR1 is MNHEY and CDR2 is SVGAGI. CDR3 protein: CASSTGGTEAFF. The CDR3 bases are TGTGCCAGCAGCACAGGGGGGACTGAAGCTTTCTTT.

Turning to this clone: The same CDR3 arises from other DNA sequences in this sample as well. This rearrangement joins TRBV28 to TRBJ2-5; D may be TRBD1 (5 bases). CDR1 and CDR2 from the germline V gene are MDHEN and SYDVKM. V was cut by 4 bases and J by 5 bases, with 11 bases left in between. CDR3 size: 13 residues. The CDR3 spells CASSSGQEETQYF. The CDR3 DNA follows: TGTGCCAGCAGTTCAGGGCAGGAGGAGACCCAGTACTTC.

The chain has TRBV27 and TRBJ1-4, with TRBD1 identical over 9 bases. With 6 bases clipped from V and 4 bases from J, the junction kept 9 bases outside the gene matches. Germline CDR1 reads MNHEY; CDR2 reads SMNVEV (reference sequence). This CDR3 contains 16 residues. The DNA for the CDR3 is TGTGCCAGCAGCGGGGGACAGACAGGGGGTAATGAAAAACTGTTTTTT. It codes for CASSGGQTGGNEKLFF.

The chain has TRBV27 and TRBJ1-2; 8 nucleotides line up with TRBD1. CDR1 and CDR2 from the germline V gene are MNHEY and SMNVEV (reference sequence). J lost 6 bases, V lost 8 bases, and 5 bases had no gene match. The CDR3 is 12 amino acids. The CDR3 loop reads CASFGQGHGYTF. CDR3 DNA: TGTGCCAGCTTTGGACAGGGTCATGGCTACACCTTC.

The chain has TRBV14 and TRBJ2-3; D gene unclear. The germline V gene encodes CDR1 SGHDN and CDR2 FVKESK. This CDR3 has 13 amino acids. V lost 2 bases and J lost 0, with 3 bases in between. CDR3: CASSQLSTDTQYF. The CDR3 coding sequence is TGTGCCAGCAGCCAACTTAGCACAGATACGCAGTATTTT.

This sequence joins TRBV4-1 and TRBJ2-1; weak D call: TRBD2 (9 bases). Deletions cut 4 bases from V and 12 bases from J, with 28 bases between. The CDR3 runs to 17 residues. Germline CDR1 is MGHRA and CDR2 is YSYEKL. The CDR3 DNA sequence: TGCGCCAGCAGCCGCGGGGGGGGCAGGGGGCGTGTAAACGGGCAGTTCTTC. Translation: CASSRGGGRGRVNGQFF.

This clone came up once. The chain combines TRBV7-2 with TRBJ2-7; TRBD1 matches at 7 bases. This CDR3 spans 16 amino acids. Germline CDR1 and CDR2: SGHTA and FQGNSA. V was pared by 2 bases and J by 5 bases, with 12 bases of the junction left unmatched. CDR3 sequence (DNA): TGTGCCAGCAGCTTAAAAGGGACAGACAGGGCCCACGAGCAGTACTTC. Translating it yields CASSLKGTDRAHEQYF.